This passage covers 27 T cell receptor beta chains from one sample sequenced in a study of molecular identifiers for immune sequencing clone quantification. A single record per CDR3 protein comes from TCRdb applying MiXCR to the PCR reads. The table shows 40,000 to 50,000 distinct CDR3 sequences, with about a fifth occurring only once. The sequencing input was naive CD8+ T cells from blood, with Jurkat cell RNA spiked in. Subset in this sample: FACS-sorted CD8+CD4-CCR7+CD45RA+ naive T cells. The receptors derive from a human donor in good health. Some libraries in this study had Jurkat cell RNA spiked in.

Concerning this clonotype itself: A much larger clone differs from this one at a single base, so this may be a read error. The J gene is TRBJ2-7, the V gene TRBV6-2 or TRBV6-3, with 10 bases lining up with TRBD1. Germline-derived CDR1 and CDR2 are MNHEY and SVGEGT. This CDR3 contains 16 residues. The CDR3 is CASSSSPGQGTYVQYF. The CDR3 DNA reads TGTGCCAGCAGTTCATCCCCGGGACAGGGGACGTACGTGCAGTACTTC.

CDR3 protein: CSALGNEETQYF. The CDR3 coding sequence is TGCAGCGCATTGGGGAATGAAGAGACCCAGTACTTC. The rearrangement uses TRBV29-1 and TRBJ2-5; D ambiguous. This CDR3 is 12 amino acids long. Germline V gene data show CDR1 as SQVTM and CDR2 as ANQGSEA. V lost 7 bases and J 3 bases, leaving 12 bases between the germline ends. The full variable domain, with the rest looked up from reference TRBV29-1 and TRBJ2-5, is SAVISQKPSRDICQRGTSLTIQCQVDSQVTMMFWYRQQPGQSLTLIATANQGSEATYESGFVIDKFPISRPNLTFSTLTVSNMSPEDSSIYLCSALGNEETQYFGPGTRLLVL.

This chain links TRBV9 with TRBJ2-3; 7 positions match TRBD1. The CDR3 runs 14 residues. The V gene end was trimmed by 1 base and the J gene end by 4 bases; junction bases not matched to a gene: 3. In germline, CDR1 is SGDLS, CDR2 YYNGEE. The chain's CDR3 is CASSVWDRADTQYF. DNA of the CDR3: TGTGCCAGCAGCGTATGGGACAGAGCAGATACGCAGTATTTT. The variable domain in full, with the rest retrieved from reference TRBV9 and TRBJ2-3, is DSGVTQTPKHLITATGQRVTLRCSPRSGDLSVYWYQQSLDQGLQFLIQYYNGEERAKGNILERFSAQQFPDLHSELNLSSLELGDSALYFCASSVWDRADTQYFGPGTRLTVL.

This chain uses TRBV5-6 with TRBJ1-1; D not resolved. Deletions cut 4 bases from V and 0 bases from J, with 10 bases between. CDR1 and CDR2 from the germline V gene are SGHDT and YYEEEE. This CDR3 has 14 residues. Here the CDR3 reads CASSLPELNTEAFF. The CDR3, as DNA: TGTGCCAGCAGCCTCCCCGAATTGAACACTGAAGCTTTCTTT.

This clonotype was recorded many times. This sequence joins TRBV4-3 and TRBJ2-7; 10 bases align to TRBD2. V lost 1 base, J lost 3 bases, and 6 bases stayed unmatched. CDR1 is LGHNA and CDR2 is YSLEER in the germline V gene. The CDR3 contains 16 residues. As DNA, the CDR3 is TGCGCCAGCAGCCAAGCCGGGACTAGCGTTTTCTACGAGCAGTACTTC. It specifies CASSQAGTSVFYEQYF.

This clonotype has just a few counts. The chain couples TRBV7-3 to TRBJ1-1; D perhaps matches TRBD1 (5 bases). Germline CDR1 reads SGHTA; CDR2 reads FQGTGA. V lost 0 bases and J 3 bases, leaving 11 bases between the germline ends. This CDR3 has 15 amino acids. The DNA of the CDR3 is TGTGCCAGCAGCTTAACAGGGGCTAGCCACACTGAAGCTTTCTTT. Translated: CASSLTGASHTEAFF.

In its sample, this clonotype was seen a few times. A read error may be the cause here, since a much bigger clone is one base away. V gene TRBV27 combines with J gene TRBJ2-7, with D possibly called TRBD1 or TRBD2 (5 bases each). This CDR3 region has 15 residues. V lost 5 bases and J lost 2, with 16 bases in between. Per the germline V gene, CDR1 is MNHEY and CDR2 is SMNVEV (reference sequence). The CDR3 nucleotides are TGTGCCAGCAGTCCAACCGGGACCAGAGCCTACGAGCAGTACTTC. It translates to CASSPTGTRAYEQYF.

There are many counts of this clonotype. The rearrangement links TRBV29-1 to TRBJ2-7; D gene uncertain. V lost 7 bases to trimming and J lost 3 bases, with 10 bases between them. The CDR3 sequence is 11 residues long. CDR1 and CDR2 from the germline V gene are SQVTM and ANQGSEA. The chain's CDR3 is CSAYSDYEQYF. The DNA of the CDR3 is TGCAGCGCGTACAGCGACTACGAGCAGTACTTC.

This clonotype was recorded at least ten times. The J gene is TRBJ2-3, the V gene TRBV5-4; D is unclear. Deletions cut 0 bases from V and 4 bases from J, with 12 bases between. The length of the CDR3 is 15 residues. Germline assignment: CDR1 SGHNT and CDR2 YYREEE (reference sequence). The CDR3 nucleotides are TGTGCCAGCAGCTTGGGGGCAAGCGAGGCAGATACGCAGTATTTT. It encodes CASSLGASEADTQYF.

This chain connects TRBV11-2 to TRBJ2-5; D call uncertain. Trimming removed 1 base from V and 5 bases from J, with 14 bases in between. The CDR3 is 15 residues long. Germline CDR1 reads SGHAT; CDR2 reads FQNNGV. For the CDR3, the DNA is TGTGCCAGCAGCTTAGGGACCTCCAACACGGAGACCCAGTACTTC. Amino acid sequence: CASSLGTSNTETQYF.

This clonotype was found many times. The rearrangement joins TRBV4-3 to TRBJ1-3; the D is unclear. V was shortened by 4 bases and J by 4 bases, with 5 bases between the two germline ends. This CDR3 has 12 amino acids. From germline, CDR1 is LGHNA and CDR2 YSLEER. Written as DNA, the CDR3 is TGCGCCAGCAGCCCTAAGGGAAACACCATATATTTT. It translates to CASSPKGNTIYF.

Ten or more counts support this clonotype. The genes are TRBV6-6 and TRBJ2-1; D not resolved. V was cut by 8 bases and J by 10 bases, with 3 bases left in between. The germline gives CDR1 MNHNY, CDR2 SVGAGI (reference sequence). The CDR3 covers 8 residues. CDR3 amino acids: CASSEQFF. The CDR3 DNA follows: TGTGCCAGCTCAGAGCAGTTCTTC.

The chain recombines TRBV18 with TRBJ2-7; a weak D match, TRBD2 (6 bases). V gave up 2 bases and J gave up 5 bases, with 10 bases separating them. CDR3 length: 13 amino acids. Germline-derived CDR1 and CDR2 are KGHSH and LQKENI. This CDR3 reads CASSPGSGDEQYF. CDR3 DNA sequence: TGTGCCAGCTCACCAGGATCGGGAGACGAGCAGTACTTC.

There are many counts of this clonotype. The genes are TRBV28 and TRBJ1-5; D not resolved. V lost 6 bases and J 0 bases, leaving 12 bases between the germline ends. This CDR3 is built from 15 residues. Germline values: CDR1 MDHEN, CDR2 SYDVKM. The CDR3 DNA is TGTGCCAGCAGCCATGGACGTACTAGCAATCAGCCCCAGCATTTT. It codes for CASSHGRTSNQPQHF.

This clonotype was observed many times. The chain is built from TRBV19 and TRBJ1-4, with no clear D. Trimming removed 1 base from V and 8 bases from J, with 11 bases in between. CDR1 and CDR2 from the germline V gene are LNHDA and SQIVND (reference sequence). The CDR3 is 14 amino acids. In DNA, the CDR3 is TGTGCCAGTAGTATAGTAGCACAATCGGAAAAACTGTTTTTT. As protein: CASSIVAQSEKLFF.

At least ten counts were recorded for this clonotype. The chain joins TRBV2 to TRBJ2-3; 10 nucleotides align to TRBD2. This CDR3 comprises 17 residues. CDR1 SNHLY and CDR2 FYNNEI come from the germline V gene. J gave up 2 bases and V 0 bases, and 5 bases lay outside the gene matches. CDR3 region: CASSEAPSGSVTDTQYF. CDR3 sequence (DNA): TGTGCCAGCAGTGAAGCCCCTAGCGGGAGTGTCACAGATACGCAGTATTTT.

The V call is TRBV27, the J call TRBJ2-5, with 9 bases aligning to TRBD2. J was trimmed by 5 bases and V by 4 bases; bases with no gene match: 5. The CDR3 has 14 amino acids. Germline V gene sequence: CDR1 MNHEY, CDR2 SMNVEV (reference sequence). CDR3 sequence reads: CASSYQAGGETQYF. CDR3 DNA: TGTGCCAGCAGTTACCAAGCGGGAGGCGAGACCCAGTACTTC.

Many counts were recorded for this clonotype. The rearrangement links TRBV4-3 to TRBJ2-5, with D maybe TRBD2 (5 bases). CDR3 size: 15 residues. Per germline, CDR1 LGHNA and CDR2 YSLEER. V was trimmed by 0 bases and J by 4 bases, leaving 12 bases between them. The chain's CDR3 is CASSQDGRVGETQYF. The CDR3 nucleotides read TGCGCCAGCAGCCAAGATGGGCGGGTAGGAGAGACCCAGTACTTC.

This clonotype was seen many times. The chain recombines TRBV19 with TRBJ2-1, with a possible D match to TRBD1 (5 bases). V was cut by 2 bases and J by 8 bases, with 10 bases left in between. CDR1 is LNHDA, CDR2 SQIVND, per germline (reference sequence). The CDR3 extends over 13 amino acids. The CDR3 bases are TGTGCCAGTAGTATACAGGGTTGGCATGAGCAGTTCTTC. As protein: CASSIQGWHEQFF.

This clonotype has ten or more counts. The CDR3 protein is CASSPRQGLTDTQYF. CDR3 DNA sequence: TGTGCCAGCAGCCCCCGACAGGGACTAACAGATACGCAGTATTTT. This sequence joins TRBV9 and TRBJ2-3; possibly TRBD1 or TRBD2 for D (7 bases each). The V end was cut by 4 bases, the J end by 3 bases, with 15 bases between. The length of the CDR3 is 15 residues. Germline V gives CDR1 SGDLS, CDR2 YYNGEE.

Concerning this clonotype: This clone may be a read error of a much larger clone one base away. The conserved phenylalanine or tryptophan is not found at the CDR3 terminus, so this likely reflects a read error. This sequence joins TRBV7-9 and TRBJ1-1, with D possibly being TRBD1 (5 bases). The CDR3 has 18 amino acids. The ends were cut back, 5 bases at V and 0 bases at J, with 22 bases in the middle. The germline V gene encodes CDR1 SEHNR and CDR2 FQNEAQ (reference sequence). For the CDR3, the DNA is TGTGCCAGCAGCCCCCCAGGGAGGCAGAGGGGTTTGAACACTGAAGCTTTCCTT. It is translated as CASSPPGRQRGLNTEAFL.

Ten or more counts support this clonotype. V is TRBV27 and J is TRBJ2-1; 8 nucleotides align to TRBD2. The CDR3 has 15 amino acids. Germline loops: CDR1 MNHEY, CDR2 SMNVEV (reference sequence). J gave up 2 bases and V 2 bases, and 2 bases lay outside the gene matches. The CDR3 sequence is CASSLVLAAYNEQFF. The CDR3 bases are TGTGCCAGCAGTTTAGTACTAGCGGCCTACAATGAGCAGTTCTTC.

There are many counts of this clonotype. The chain links TRBV7-9 to TRBJ2-7; the D gene is possibly TRBD2 (6 bases). Trimming cost V 0 bases and J 0 bases, with 12 bases left between them. CDR1 and CDR2 from the germline V gene are SEHNR and FQNEAQ (reference sequence). CDR3 length: 16 amino acids. CDR3 bases: TGTGCCAGCAGCTTAGCCGACTGGCGGGACTCCTACGAGCAGTACTTC. This translates into CASSLADWRDSYEQYF.

Worth noting for this clonotype: A much more abundant neighbour one base away suggests this may be a read error. The chain has TRBV27 and TRBJ2-3, with D perhaps matching TRBD1 (5 bases). Trimming removed 2 bases from V and 4 bases from J, with 10 bases in between. The V gene's germline CDR1 is MNHEY and CDR2 SMNVEV (reference sequence). This CDR3 spans 14 amino acids. In nucleotides, the CDR3 is TGTGCCAGCAGTTTACCAGGGTACGCAGATACGCAGTATTTT. The encoded protein is CASSLPGYADTQYF.

This clonotype was recorded many times. The chain employs TRBV11-2 and TRBJ1-3; no reliable D call. The V gene lost 0 bases and the J gene lost 6 bases, with 15 bases spanning the gap. Germline lookup yields CDR1 SGHAT and CDR2 FQNNGV. The CDR3 is 16 amino acids. CDR3 amino acids: CASSLDPVPHPNTIYF. The CDR3 DNA sequence: TGTGCCAGCAGCTTAGATCCTGTCCCCCACCCAAACACCATATATTTT.

This clonotype was counted between two and nine times. Possible read error: a much larger clone is one base away. The CDR3 ends on some other residue instead of the conserved phenylalanine or tryptophan, so this is likely a read error. This chain connects TRBV30 to TRBJ2-3; 7 positions agree with TRBD1. The CDR3 consists of 16 residues. Germline V gives CDR1 GTSNPN, CDR2 SVGIG (reference sequence). J lost 2 bases, V lost 5 bases, and 13 bases had no gene match. The CDR3 sequence is CAWLKSPGQLTDTQYS. The CDR3 coding sequence is TGTGCCTGGCTCAAAAGCCCGGGACAGCTCACAGATACGCAGTATTCT.

Ten or more counts support this clonotype. The chain is built from TRBV7-9 and TRBJ2-3; 9 bases agree with TRBD1. CDR1 and CDR2 (germline): SEHNR, FQNEAQ (reference sequence). The CDR3 is 18 residues long. The V segment lost 1 base and the J segment 2 bases; nucleotides outside the gene matches: 10. CDR3 bases: TGTGCCAGCAGCTTAGACTGGACAGGGGCCATAGTCACAGATACGCAGTATTTT. Translating it yields CASSLDWTGAIVTDTQYF.